This T cell receptor (beta chain) is from a study of OX40 agonist ivuxolimab in advanced cancers. As for the study in general: Participants, around 80% male, averaged roughly 55 years of age, ranging from 23 to 79.

Study outcomes and limitations: Some patients who did not respond also had low normalized T-cell clonal expansion. Averaged across samples, CD8+ T cells carried more expanded clones than CD4+ did. No determination was made of the antigen specificity of the expanded peripheral T cells.

This table comes from immunoSEQ multiplex PCR, and its TCRdb copy is limited to in-frame clones, with some not included. The sample lists fewer than 70,000 clones, 75% to 85% occurring once. Germline V gene sequence: CDR1 SGHRS, CDR2 YFSETQ. Trimming at V came to 5 bases and at J to 0 bases, leaving 4 bases not matched to a gene. This CDR3 is 15 amino acids long. Comments on this clone: Its antigen remains unknown.

The V gene is TRBV5-1, the J gene TRBJ2-3, with 9 nucleotides matching TRBD2. The specimen was CD4+ or CD8+ T cells sorted from blood, collected in a trial of the OX40 agonist ivuxolimab. The receptor was isolated from an adult with an advanced solid tumor such as melanoma, head and neck, liver or kidney cancer. The CDR3 region has the DNA TGCGCCAGCAGAGCGCTAGCGGGGAGCACAGATACGCAGTATTTT. Protein sequence: CASRALAGSTDTQYF.